The next 27 T cell receptor beta chains were all read from a single sample in a study of blood T cell repertoires in COVID-19. The repertoire was sequenced with immunoSEQ multiplex PCR; TCRdb's copy has only in-frame clones and lacks some. This table has approximately 470,000 clones, 80% to 90% appearing once. Input material: peripheral blood. These TCRs come from a human donor in a cohort sampled during active COVID-19.

The chain carries TRBV4-3 and TRBJ2-1, with D maybe TRBD1 (5 bases). Deletions cut 0 bases from V and 10 bases from J, with 19 bases between. This CDR3 is 16 amino acids long. Germline V CDR1 and CDR2: LGHNA, YSLEER. The CDR3 sequence is CASSQDKGYTGNEQFF. In DNA, the CDR3 is TGCGCCAGCAGCCAAGATAAGGGGTATACGGGCAACGAGCAGTTCTTC.

This clone has more than one count but fewer than ten. This sample includes further DNA sequences coding for the same CDR3. The chain couples TRBV7-2 to TRBJ2-2, with 10 bases fitting TRBD1. Germline V gene data show CDR1 as SGHTA and CDR2 as FQGNSA. The CDR3 loop spans 15 amino acids. With 5 bases clipped from V and 5 bases from J, the junction kept 5 bases outside the gene matches. In DNA, the CDR3 is TGTGCCAGCAGCCCTCGGACAGGGGGGACCGGGGAGCTGTTTTTT. This codes for CASSPRTGGTGELFF.

This clone was recorded a few times. This sample includes further DNA sequences coding for the same CDR3. The chain joins TRBV19 to TRBJ1-2; D might be TRBD1 (6 bases). In germline, CDR1 is LNHDA, CDR2 SQIVND (reference sequence). V lost 4 bases and J 5 bases, leaving 8 bases between the germline ends. CDR3 size: 12 residues. The CDR3 sequence: CASSRGRYGYTF. The CDR3 DNA is TGTGCCAGTAGTAGGGGGCGGTATGGCTACACCTTC.

The chain recombines TRBV30 with TRBJ1-5, with 8 bases aligning to TRBD1. Per germline, CDR1 GTSNPN and CDR2 SVGIG (reference sequence). The V and J ends lost 0 bases and 2 bases, in that order; junction bases with no gene match: 3. The CDR3 length is 15 residues. The DNA for the CDR3 is TGTGCCTGGAGTGTTCCAGGGGGCGGCAATCAGCCCCAGCATTTT. Translating it yields CAWSVPGGGNQPQHF.

The rearrangement uses TRBV19 and TRBJ2-3, with TRBD2 identical over 7 bases. With 4 bases clipped from V and 6 bases from J, the junction kept 10 bases outside the gene matches. CDR1 and CDR2 from the germline V gene are LNHDA and SQIVND (reference sequence). This CDR3 region has 15 residues. The CDR3 here is CASSSTDPREDTQYF. The CDR3 coding sequence is TGTGCCAGTAGTAGCACAGACCCGCGGGAGGATACGCAGTATTTT.

This chain uses TRBV6-5 with TRBJ2-1; 9 bases fit TRBD1. The length of the CDR3 is 13 residues. Trimming took 5 bases from V and 8 from J; bases not matched to a gene: 4. CDR1 and CDR2 (germline): MNHEY, SVGAGI. This CDR3 is CASSKDRGDEQFF. The CDR3 nucleotides read TGTGCCAGCAGTAAGGACAGGGGCGATGAGCAGTTCTTC.

V usage is TRBV5-1 and J usage is TRBJ2-7; 12 bases agree with TRBD1. Germline trimming cut 0 bases from V and 7 bases from J; bases unmatched to any gene: 11. Germline CDR1 reads SGHRS; CDR2 reads YFSETQ. The CDR3 covers 17 residues. The CDR3 sequence: CASSLVARGQGAGEQYF. For the CDR3, the DNA is TGCGCCAGCAGCTTGGTGGCTCGGGGACAGGGGGCAGGTGAGCAGTACTTC.

The V call is TRBV12-5, the J call TRBJ1-1; D may be TRBD1 (5 bases). The V gene lost 4 bases and the J gene lost 4 bases, with 10 bases spanning the gap. Germline values: CDR1 LGHNT, CDR2 FRNRAP. The length of the CDR3 is 13 residues. This CDR3 reads CASGSGRSTEAFF. For the CDR3, the DNA is TGTGCTAGTGGTTCAGGGCGTAGCACTGAAGCTTTCTTT.

The chain carries TRBV3-1 (or the pseudogene TRBV3-2) and TRBJ2-6; 9 bases map to TRBD2. Losses at the gene ends were 6 bases for V and 0 bases for J; bases not matched to a gene: 15. This CDR3 comprises 20 residues. CDR1 and CDR2 (germline): LGHDT, YNNKEL (reference sequence). The CDR3 DNA reads as TGTGCCAGCAGTCGGGCTCTAGCGGGAACATCCTACTCTGGGGCCAACGTCCTGACTTTC. This sequence encodes CASSRALAGTSYSGANVLTF.

The CDR3 coding sequence is TGTGCCTGGAGTGTACCGTCAGGGGGAAATGAAAAACTGTTTTTT. Residues: CAWSVPSGGNEKLFF. V is TRBV30 and J is TRBJ1-4; 7 positions match TRBD1. V was clipped by 0 bases and J by 5 bases; unmatched bases: 6. The CDR3 consists of 15 residues. From germline, CDR1 is GTSNPN and CDR2 SVGIG (reference sequence).

V usage is TRBV5-6 and J usage is TRBJ1-3; D ambiguous. The CDR3 extends over 11 amino acids. Trimming removed 0 bases from V and 9 bases from J, with 4 bases in between. CDR1 and CDR2 (germline): SGHDT, YYEEEE. DNA for the CDR3: TGTGCCAGCAGCTTGGGAGGCACCATATATTTT. Translating it yields CASSLGGTIYF.

V gene TRBV7-3 combines with J gene TRBJ2-7, with TRBD1 matching 9 bases. Trimming cost V 5 bases and J 6 bases; bases outside gene matches: 11. The CDR3 runs 15 residues. In germline, CDR1 is SGHTA, CDR2 FQGTGA. CDR3 amino acids: CASSLTGQGLSEQYF. The CDR3 DNA is TGTGCCAGCAGCCTCACGGGACAGGGACTGTCCGAGCAGTACTTC.

Ten or more counts support this clone. V usage is TRBV30 and J usage is TRBJ1-2; 8 bases map to TRBD1. This CDR3 contains 14 residues. The germline gives CDR1 GTSNPN, CDR2 SVGIG (reference sequence). V shed 6 bases and J 4 bases; nucleotides not matched to a gene: 10. The CDR3, as DNA: TGTGCCTGCCCTCTACAGGGGGAAGGCTATGGCTACACCTTC. Translation: CACPLQGEGYGYTF.

The chain uses TRBV24-1 and TRBJ2-3, with 8 bases aligning to TRBD1. The germline V gene has CDR1 KGHDR and CDR2 SFDVKD. This CDR3 contains 17 residues. V shed 3 bases, J shed 3 bases, and the junction held 10 bases outside the gene matches. The CDR3 sequence: CATSDLGTGQGTDTQYF. For the CDR3, the DNA is TGTGCCACCAGTGATCTCGGTACCGGACAGGGAACAGATACGCAGTATTTT.

This chain links TRBV5-1 with TRBJ2-3, with 16 bases lining up with TRBD2. Germline V lookup: CDR1 SGHRS, CDR2 YFSETQ. This CDR3 contains 21 residues. V was pared by 4 bases and J by 0 bases, with 14 bases of the junction left unmatched. This CDR3 reads CASSLASGLAGGLGSTDTQYF. The CDR3 bases are TGCGCCAGCAGCCTGGCCTCGGGACTAGCGGGAGGGCTAGGGAGCACAGATACGCAGTATTTT.

In DNA, the CDR3 is TGTGCCAGCAGCCAATTCGTCCCCGCGAACACCGGGGAGCTGTTTTTT. Amino acid sequence: CASSQFVPANTGELFF. The chain joins TRBV3-1 (or the pseudogene TRBV3-2) to TRBJ2-2; D is unresolved. The CDR3 has 16 residues. Deletions cut 2 bases from V and 0 bases from J, with 10 bases between. CDR1 and CDR2 (germline): LGHDT, YNNKEL (reference sequence).

V usage is TRBV18 and J usage is TRBJ2-3; 8 bases are shared with TRBD1. Germline lookup yields CDR1 KGHSH and CDR2 LQKENI. V shed 3 bases, J shed 0 bases, and the junction held 8 bases outside the gene matches. CDR3 size: 17 residues. DNA of the CDR3: TGTGCCAGCTCACCGCGGGACAGGACAGCTAGCACAGATACGCAGTATTTT. Translated: CASSPRDRTASTDTQYF.

The rearrangement uses TRBV12-5 and TRBJ1-2, with D possibly TRBD1 on 5 matching bases. CDR1 and CDR2 (germline): LGHNT, FRNRAP. CDR3 size: 14 residues. Trimming cost V 9 bases and J 0 bases, with 14 bases left between them. This CDR3 reads CASSEGQTNYGYTF. The CDR3 bases are TGTGCTAGCTCAGAAGGACAAACTAACTATGGCTACACCTTC.

The J gene is TRBJ2-3, the V gene TRBV3-1 (or the pseudogene TRBV3-2), with TRBD1 as a possible D gene (6 bases). CDR1 is LGHDT and CDR2 is YNNKEL in the germline V gene (reference sequence). Trimming stripped 2 bases from V and 0 bases from J, with 12 bases between. The CDR3 contains 16 residues. CDR3: CASSQSKGGSTDTQYF. CDR3 coding DNA: TGTGCCAGCAGCCAATCTAAAGGGGGTAGCACAGATACGCAGTATTTT.

The chain combines TRBV30 with TRBJ1-4, with 8 bases lining up with TRBD1. The length of the CDR3 is 15 residues. The V segment lost 2 bases and the J segment 7 bases; nucleotides outside the gene matches: 9. Per germline, CDR1 GTSNPN and CDR2 SVGIG (reference sequence). CDR3 bases: TGTGCCTGGAGTCTCCCAGGGGGCTTGGGTGAAAAACTGTTTTTT. It is translated as CAWSLPGGLGEKLFF.

This chain links TRBV6-5 with TRBJ2-7, with 7 bases lining up with TRBD1. In germline, CDR1 is MNHEY, CDR2 SVGAGI. CDR3 length: 13 residues. V lost 6 bases, J lost 0 bases, and 2 bases stayed unmatched. The CDR3 protein is CASRGTASYEQYF. The CDR3 coding sequence is TGTGCCAGCAGGGGGACAGCCTCCTACGAGCAGTACTTC.

This rearrangement joins TRBV29-1 to TRBJ2-7; 10 bases agree with TRBD1. CDR3 size: 14 residues. CDR1 SQVTM and CDR2 ANQGSEA come from the germline V gene. With V trimmed by 4 bases and J by 1 base, 4 bases remained unmatched. CDR3 residues: CSVGTGGPSYEQYF. Here the CDR3 DNA reads TGCAGCGTTGGGACAGGGGGACCATCCTACGAGCAGTACTTC.

The chain joins TRBV9 to TRBJ2-1, with D possibly being TRBD2 (5 bases). The V gene's germline CDR1 is SGDLS and CDR2 YYNGEE. The CDR3 covers 14 residues. The germline V and J ends were trimmed by 2 bases and 2 bases, with 8 bases remaining between them. The CDR3 DNA sequence: TGTGCCAGCAGCGTCCTGACTACCTACAATGAGCAGTTCTTC. It codes for CASSVLTTYNEQFF.

This clone has more than one count but fewer than ten. This chain joins TRBV24-1 and TRBJ1-5; TRBD1 might be the D (6 bases). Germline values: CDR1 KGHDR, CDR2 SFDVKD. V lost 5 bases and J 2 bases, leaving 6 bases between the germline ends. The CDR3 has 13 amino acids. The CDR3: CATSGQGNQPQHF. The CDR3 DNA reads as TGTGCCACCAGTGGACAGGGCAATCAGCCCCAGCATTTT.

The V and J genes are TRBV25-1 and TRBJ1-5, with a weak D call TRBD1 (6 bases). This CDR3 has 14 amino acids. Germline CDR1 and CDR2: MGHDK and SYGVNS. The ends were cut back, 1 base at V and 7 bases at J, with 11 bases in the middle. CDR3 protein: CASSESARGQPQHF. The DNA of the CDR3 is TGTGCCAGCAGTGAATCGGCCAGGGGACAGCCCCAGCATTTT.

The rearrangement joins TRBV27 to TRBJ2-3; D is unresolved. Trimming left V 0 bases short and J 0 bases short, with 7 bases between. The CDR3 is 15 residues long. In germline, CDR1 is MNHEY, CDR2 SMNVEV (reference sequence). This CDR3 reads CASSLSWPSTDTQYF. In DNA form, the CDR3 reads TGTGCCAGCAGTTTATCGTGGCCCAGCACAGATACGCAGTATTTT.

The chain couples TRBV12-3 or TRBV12-4 to TRBJ2-7; the D is unclear. V dropped 4 bases and J dropped 6 bases, with 10 bases sitting between them. The CDR3 totals 12 residues. DNA of the CDR3: TGTGCCAGCAGTTCCCTCGCCGGCGAGCAGTACTTC. Amino acid sequence: CASSSLAGEQYF.